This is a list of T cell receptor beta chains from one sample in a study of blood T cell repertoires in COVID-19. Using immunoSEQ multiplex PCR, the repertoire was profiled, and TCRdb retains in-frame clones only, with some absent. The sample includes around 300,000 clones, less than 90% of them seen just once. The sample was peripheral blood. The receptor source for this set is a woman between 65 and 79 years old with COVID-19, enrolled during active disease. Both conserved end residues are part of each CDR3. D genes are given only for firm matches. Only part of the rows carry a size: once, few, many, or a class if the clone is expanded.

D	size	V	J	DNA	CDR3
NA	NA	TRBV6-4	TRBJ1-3	TGTGCCGGCGAAAAAGGGGCGTTGAGAAACACCATATATTTT	CAGEKGALRNTIYF
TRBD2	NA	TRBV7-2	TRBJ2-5	TGTGCCAGCAGCTTACAAGGCCTAGCGGGGGGAGAGACCCAGTACTTC	CASSLQGLAGGETQYF
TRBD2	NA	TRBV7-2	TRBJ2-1	TGTGCCAGCACCCCGGGGAGCGGGGGCTCCAATGAGCAGTTCTTC	CASTPGSGGSNEQFF
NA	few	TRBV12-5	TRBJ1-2	TGTGCTAGTGGTTTAGGTCAGGGTGGCTACACCTTC	CASGLGQGGYTF
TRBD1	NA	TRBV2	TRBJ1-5	TGTGCCAGCAGTGAAGCAGGGACAGACAATCAGCCCCAGCATTTT	CASSEAGTDNQPQHF
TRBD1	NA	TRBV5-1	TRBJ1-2	TGCGCCAGCAGACCCCCGGGACAGGGCTATGGCTACACCTTC	CASRPPGQGYGYTF
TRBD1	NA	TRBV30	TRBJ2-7	TGTGCCTGGAGTGGACAGGGCTACGAGCAGTACTTC	CAWSGQGYEQYF
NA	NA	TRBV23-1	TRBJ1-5	TGCGCCAGAGGACAGAAGTATAGCAATCAGCCCCAGCATTTT	CARGQKYSNQPQHF
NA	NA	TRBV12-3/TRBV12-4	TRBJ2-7	TGTGCCAGCAGTCCGGGGGGCGCTTACGAGCAGTACTTC	CASSPGGAYEQYF
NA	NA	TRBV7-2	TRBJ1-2	TGTGCCAGCAGCTTCGCCCCAGATGACTATGGCTACACCTTC	CASSFAPDDYGYTF
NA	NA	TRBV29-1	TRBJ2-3	TGCAGCGTTCCCAGTTCGGGTGCAGATACGCAGTATTTT	CSVPSSGADTQYF
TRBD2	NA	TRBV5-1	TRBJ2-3	TGCGCCAGCAGCTTGGGCCCGCTAGCGGGGGTCCTACCAGATACGCAGTATTTT	CASSLGPLAGVLPDTQYF
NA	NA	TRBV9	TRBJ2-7	TGTGCCAGCAGCGTAGGAGGGACGGGGGCCTACGAGCAGTACTTC	CASSVGGTGAYEQYF
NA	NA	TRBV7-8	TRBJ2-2	TGTGCCAGCGAACTAAAAGGTGGAGACGGCGGGGAGCTGTTTTTT	CASELKGGDGGELFF
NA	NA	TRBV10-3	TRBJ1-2	TGTGCCATACACCCGGATCTCAGGGCTAATGGCTACACCTTC	CAIHPDLRANGYTF
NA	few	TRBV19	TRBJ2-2	TGTGCCAGTAGTATAAGGGGTCACTGGGACTCCAACACCGGGGAGCTGTTTTTT	CASSIRGHWDSNTGELFF
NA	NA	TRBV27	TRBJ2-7	TGTGCCAGCAGTTTCTTCCCAGGAGAGCAGTACTTC	CASSFFPGEQYF
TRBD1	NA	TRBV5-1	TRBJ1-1	TGCGCCAGCAGCTCCGCCGGGACAGGGTCCACTGAAGCTTTCTTT	CASSSAGTGSTEAFF
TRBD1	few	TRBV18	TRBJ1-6	TGTGCCAGCTCACCACGGGACAGGGTCCTAGGGTCACCCCTCCACTTT	CASSPRDRVLGSPLHF
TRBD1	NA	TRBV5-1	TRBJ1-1	TGCGCCAGCAGCTCGGACAGGGGCATGAACACTGAAGCTTTCTTT	CASSSDRGMNTEAFF
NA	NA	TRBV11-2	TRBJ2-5	TGTGCCAGCAGCTTTCTGTCAGGGGAGGAGACCCAGTACTTC	CASSFLSGEETQYF
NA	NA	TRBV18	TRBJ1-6	TGTGCCAGCTCACCACCGTCGAGGGCCGTGGATTCACCCCTCCACTTT	CASSPPSRAVDSPLHF
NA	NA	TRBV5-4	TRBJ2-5	TGTGCCAGCGCTCCGACCGCGGGGGCAGAGACCCAGTACTTC	CASAPTAGAETQYF
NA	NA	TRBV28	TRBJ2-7	TGTGCCAGCAGTTCCCCCAGGGGCGAGGGGAGAAGCGAGCAGTACTTC	CASSSPRGEGRSEQYF
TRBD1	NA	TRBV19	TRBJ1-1	TGTGCCAGTAGTATTTTCAGGGACAGGGTTCCTGAAGCTTTCTTT	CASSIFRDRVPEAFF
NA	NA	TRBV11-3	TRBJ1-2	TGTGCCAGCAGCTTAGCGACAGCCGACTATGGCTACACCTTC	CASSLATADYGYTF
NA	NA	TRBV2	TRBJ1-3	TGTGCCAGCAGTGAAGCGCTTCGGGGAAACACCATATATTTT	CASSEALRGNTIYF
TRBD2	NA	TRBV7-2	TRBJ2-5	TGTGCCAGCAGCTTAGTAGCGGGGGGTTTTGGAGAGACCCAGTACTTC	CASSLVAGGFGETQYF
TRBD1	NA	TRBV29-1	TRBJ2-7	TGCAGCGATGTGGACAGGGGATCCGAGCAGTACTTC	CSDVDRGSEQYF
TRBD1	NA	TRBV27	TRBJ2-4	TGTGCCAGCAGTCCCCTACAGGGGCCCACCGCTCTAGCCAAAAACATTCAGTACTTC	CASSPLQGPTALAKNIQYF
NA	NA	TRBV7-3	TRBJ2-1	TGTGCCAGCAGCTACGTAGGGGTCGATGAGCAGTTCTTC	CASSYVGVDEQFF
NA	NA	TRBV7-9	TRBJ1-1	TGTGCCAGCACCTCCTCCTGGGGCAACACTGAAGCTTTCTTT	CASTSSWGNTEAFF
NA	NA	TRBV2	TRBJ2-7	TGTGCCAGCAGTGAATGGCCGGGACAAACCTACGAGCAGTACTTC	CASSEWPGQTYEQYF
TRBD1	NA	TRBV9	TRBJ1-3	TGTGCCAGCAGCGTCCGGACAGGAGGGGACACCATATATTTT	CASSVRTGGDTIYF
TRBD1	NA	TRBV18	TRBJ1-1	TGTGCCAGCTCACCAAAGGACAGGGGAGGGATGAACACTGAAGCTTTCTTT	CASSPKDRGGMNTEAFF
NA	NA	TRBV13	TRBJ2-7	TGTGCCAGCAGCTTAGCTGGGCCCTACTACGAGCAGTACTTC	CASSLAGPYYEQYF
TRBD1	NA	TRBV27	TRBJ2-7	TGTGCCAGCAGTTCCCCCGGGACAGCCTACGAGCAGTACTTC	CASSSPGTAYEQYF
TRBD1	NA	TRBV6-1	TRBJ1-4	TGTGCCAGCAGTGCTGGTGACAGGGGCGGTAGTGAAAAACTGTTTTTT	CASSAGDRGGSEKLFF
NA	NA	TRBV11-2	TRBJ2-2	TGTGCCAGCAGCTTACAAGCTAGTCGCACCGGGGAGCTGTTTTTT	CASSLQASRTGELFF
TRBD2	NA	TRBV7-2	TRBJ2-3	TGTGCCAGCTATCATCGGGGGGGTAGCACAGATACGCAGTATTTT	CASYHRGGSTDTQYF
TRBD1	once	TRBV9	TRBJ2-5	TGTGCCAGCAGCGCCCCCTCAAAGGGGGCCGAAGAGACCCAGTACTTC	CASSAPSKGAEETQYF
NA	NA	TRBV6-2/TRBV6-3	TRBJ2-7	TGTGCCAGCAGTTACGCCGGACAGTCCTACGAGCAGTACTTC	CASSYAGQSYEQYF
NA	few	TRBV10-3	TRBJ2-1	TGTGCCATCAGTGAGTCTTCGCCGCGGTCAGACAATGAGCAGTTCTTC	CAISESSPRSDNEQFF
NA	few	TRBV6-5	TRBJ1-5	TGTGCCAGCAGTCCGGACGGGGATAGCAATCAGCCCCAGCATTTT	CASSPDGDSNQPQHF
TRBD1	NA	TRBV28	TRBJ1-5	TGTGCCAGCAGTTTAAAGTGGACAGGGGGCGCGGGCAATCAGCCCCAGCATTTT	CASSLKWTGGAGNQPQHF
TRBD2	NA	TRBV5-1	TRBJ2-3	TGCGCCAGCAGCAGGATTAGCGGGGGGGCCTCAGATACGCAGTATTTT	CASSRISGGASDTQYF
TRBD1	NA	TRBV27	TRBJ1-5	TGTGCCAGCAGCCAGGGGACAGGTACCCCAAATCAGCCCCAGCATTTT	CASSQGTGTPNQPQHF
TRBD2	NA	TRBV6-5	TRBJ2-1	TGTGCCAGCAAAGCCTCGGGAGGGCAGTTCTTC	CASKASGGQFF
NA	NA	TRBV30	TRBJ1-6	TGTGCCTGGGCCGGGGGATATAATTCACCCCTCCACTTT	CAWAGGYNSPLHF
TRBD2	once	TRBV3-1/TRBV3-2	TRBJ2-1	TGTGCCAGCAGCCCAAGTCCTAGCGGAAGGGATGAGCAGTTCTTC	CASSPSPSGRDEQFF
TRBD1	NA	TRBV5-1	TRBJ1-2	TGCGCCAGCAGCTTGGCCGGTGCAGGGGGTGGCTACACCTTC	CASSLAGAGGGYTF
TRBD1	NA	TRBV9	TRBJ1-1	TGTGCCAGCAGCCGGGGACAGGGAGGTTTCGGCACTGAAGCTTTCTTT	CASSRGQGGFGTEAFF
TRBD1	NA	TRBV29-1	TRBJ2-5	TGCAGCGGCCTACAGGGGGCAGAGACCCAGTACTTC	CSGLQGAETQYF
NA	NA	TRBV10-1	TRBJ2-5	TGCGCCAGCAGTCACCCTATGGGGGGATCGGAGACCCAGTACTTC	CASSHPMGGSETQYF